In this sample, the clone carrying this TCR beta chain turned up a few times. Its antigen is unknown. This entry is derived from a study of beta chain features in type 1 diabetes. Every donor provided one heparinised blood draw, which averaged approximately 120 mL. V lost 3 bases and J 8 bases, leaving 11 bases between the germline ends. Looked up from germline, CDR1 is SNHLY and CDR2 is FYNNEI. The CDR3 runs 14 residues. The study's findings and limits: Across all four CD4+ subsets, people with type 1 diabetes showed modestly shorter TCRB CDR3s.

Expressed TCRB transcripts were sequenced because the isolated RNA had all been reverse transcribed beforehand. Some clones are missing from TCRdb's copy, which holds only in-frame ones; the method was immunoSEQ multiplex PCR. The table records around 150,000 clones, around a tenth of them present only once. This sequence originates from a man younger than 45 with type 1 diabetes. Input material: central memory CD4+ T cells from blood. This sequence joins TRBV2 and TRBJ2-6; D not resolved. The CDR3 reads CASSEAGSTNVLTF. CDR3 in DNA: TGTGCCAGCAGTGAGGCAGGTTCTACCAACGTCCTGACTTTC.